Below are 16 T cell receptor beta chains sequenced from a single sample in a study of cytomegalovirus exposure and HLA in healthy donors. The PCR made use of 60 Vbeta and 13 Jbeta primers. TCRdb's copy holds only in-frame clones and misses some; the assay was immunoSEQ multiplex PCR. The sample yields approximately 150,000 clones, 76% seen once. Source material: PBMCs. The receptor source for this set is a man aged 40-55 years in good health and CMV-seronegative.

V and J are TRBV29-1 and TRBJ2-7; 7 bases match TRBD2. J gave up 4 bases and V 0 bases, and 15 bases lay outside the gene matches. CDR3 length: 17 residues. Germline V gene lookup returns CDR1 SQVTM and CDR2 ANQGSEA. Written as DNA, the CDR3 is TGCAGCGTTGAAGACGGGTTCGCGGGAGAGCCGGGATACGAGCAGTACTTC. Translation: CSVEDGFAGEPGYEQYF.

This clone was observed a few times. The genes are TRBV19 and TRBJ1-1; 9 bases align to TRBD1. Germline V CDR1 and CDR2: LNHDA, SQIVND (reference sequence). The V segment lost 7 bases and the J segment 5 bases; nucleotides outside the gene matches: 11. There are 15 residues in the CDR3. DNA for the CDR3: TGTGCCAGTAAGGGATCCGGGACAGGGTGGACTGAAGCTTTCTTT. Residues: CASKGSGTGWTEAFF.

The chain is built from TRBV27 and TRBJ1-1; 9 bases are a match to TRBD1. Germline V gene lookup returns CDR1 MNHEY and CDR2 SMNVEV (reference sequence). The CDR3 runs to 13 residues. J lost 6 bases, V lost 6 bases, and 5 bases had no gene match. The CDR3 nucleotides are TGTGCCAGCAGAGGACAGGGGTTCGCTGAAGCTTTCTTT. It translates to CASRGQGFAEAFF.

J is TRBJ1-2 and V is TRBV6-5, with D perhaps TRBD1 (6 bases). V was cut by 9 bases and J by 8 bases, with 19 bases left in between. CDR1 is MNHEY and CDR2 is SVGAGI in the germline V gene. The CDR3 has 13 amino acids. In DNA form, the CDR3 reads TGTGCCAGTACGAAGACAGGTTCCTACGGCTACACCTTC. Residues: CASTKTGSYGYTF.

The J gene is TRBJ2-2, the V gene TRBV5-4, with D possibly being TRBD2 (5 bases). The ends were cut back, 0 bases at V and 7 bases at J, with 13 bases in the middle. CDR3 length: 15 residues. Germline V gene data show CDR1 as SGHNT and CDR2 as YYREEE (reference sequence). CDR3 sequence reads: CASSLVAPGGGELFF. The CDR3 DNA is TGTGCCAGCAGCTTGGTGGCCCCCGGAGGCGGGGAGCTGTTTTTT.

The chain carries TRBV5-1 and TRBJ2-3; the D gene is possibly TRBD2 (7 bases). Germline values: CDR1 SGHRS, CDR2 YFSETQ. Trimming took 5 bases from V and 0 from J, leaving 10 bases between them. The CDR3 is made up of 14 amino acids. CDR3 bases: TGCGCCAGCAGAGGGGGGGTAAGCACAGATACGCAGTATTTT. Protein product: CASRGGVSTDTQYF.

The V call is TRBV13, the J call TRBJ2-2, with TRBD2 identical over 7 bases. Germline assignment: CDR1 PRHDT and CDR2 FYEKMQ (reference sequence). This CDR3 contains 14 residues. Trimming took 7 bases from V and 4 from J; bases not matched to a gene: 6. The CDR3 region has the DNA TGTGCCAGCACGGAAAGCGGGGCCACCGGGGAGCTGTTTTTT. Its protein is CASTESGATGELFF.

CDR3 loop: CASRGSSYNEQFF. The CDR3 region has the DNA TGTGCCAGCCGGGGGAGCTCCTACAATGAGCAGTTCTTC. The chain combines TRBV27 with TRBJ2-1; perhaps TRBD2 as D (6 bases). V dropped 8 bases and J dropped 0 bases, with 8 bases sitting between them. Germline V gene lookup returns CDR1 MNHEY and CDR2 SMNVEV (reference sequence). This CDR3 is 13 amino acids long.

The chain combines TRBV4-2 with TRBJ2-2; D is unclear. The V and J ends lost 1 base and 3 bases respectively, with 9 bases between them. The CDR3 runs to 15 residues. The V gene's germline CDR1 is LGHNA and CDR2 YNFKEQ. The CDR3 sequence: CASSQVVYDTGELFF. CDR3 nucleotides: TGTGCCAGCAGCCAAGTAGTGTATGACACCGGGGAGCTGTTTTTT.

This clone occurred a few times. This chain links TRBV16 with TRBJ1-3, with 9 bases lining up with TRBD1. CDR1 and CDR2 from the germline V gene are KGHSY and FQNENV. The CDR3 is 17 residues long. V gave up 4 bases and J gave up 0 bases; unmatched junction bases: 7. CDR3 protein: CASSPADRGSSGNTIYF. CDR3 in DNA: TGTGCCAGCAGCCCCGCGGACAGGGGAAGCTCTGGAAACACCATATATTTT.

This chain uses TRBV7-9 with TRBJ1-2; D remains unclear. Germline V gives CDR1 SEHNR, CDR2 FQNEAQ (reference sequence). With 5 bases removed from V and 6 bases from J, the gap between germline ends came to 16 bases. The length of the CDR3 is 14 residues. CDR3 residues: CASSLGERVDGYTF. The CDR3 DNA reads TGTGCCAGCAGCCTGGGAGAAAGGGTCGATGGCTACACCTTC. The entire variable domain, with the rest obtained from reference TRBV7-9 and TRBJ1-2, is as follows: DTGVSQNPRHKITKRGQNVTFRCDPISEHNRLYWYRQTLGQGPEFLTYFQNEAQLEKSRLLSDRFSAERPKGSFSTLEIQRTEQGDSAMYLCASSLGERVDGYTFGSGTRLTVV.

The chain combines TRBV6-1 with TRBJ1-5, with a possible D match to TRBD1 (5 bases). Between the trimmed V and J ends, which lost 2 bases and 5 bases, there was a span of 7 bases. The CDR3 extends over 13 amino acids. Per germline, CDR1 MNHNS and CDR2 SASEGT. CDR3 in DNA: TGTGCCAGCAGTGAATGGGGGGATCAGCCCCAGCATTTT. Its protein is CASSEWGDQPQHF.

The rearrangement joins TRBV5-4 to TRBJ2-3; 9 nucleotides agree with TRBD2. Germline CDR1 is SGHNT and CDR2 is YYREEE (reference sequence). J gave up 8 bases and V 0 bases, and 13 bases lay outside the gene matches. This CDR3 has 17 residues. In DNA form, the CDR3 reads TGTGCCAGCAGCTTGGCGAGCGCGGGAGGGCCTTTGGGTACGCAGTATTTT. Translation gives CASSLASAGGPLGTQYF.

Here the CDR3 reads CASTYTDTQYF. The CDR3, as DNA: TGTGCCAGCACTTACACAGATACGCAGTATTTT. The rearrangement links TRBV11-2 to TRBJ2-3; D not resolved. Germline CDR1 SGHAT, CDR2 FQNNGV. This CDR3 spans 11 amino acids. The V and J ends lost 7 bases and 2 bases respectively, with 4 bases between them.

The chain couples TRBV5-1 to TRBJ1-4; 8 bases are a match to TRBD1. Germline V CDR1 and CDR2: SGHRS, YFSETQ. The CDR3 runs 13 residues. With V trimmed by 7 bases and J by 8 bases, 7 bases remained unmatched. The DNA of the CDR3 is TGCGCCAGCGCCCTCCAGGGGGCGGAAAAACTGTTTTTT. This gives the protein CASALQGAEKLFF.

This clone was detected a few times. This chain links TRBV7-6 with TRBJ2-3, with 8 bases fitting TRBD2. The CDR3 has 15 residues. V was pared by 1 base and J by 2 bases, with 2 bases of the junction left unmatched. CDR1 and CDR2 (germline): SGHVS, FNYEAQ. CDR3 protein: CASSLVAGPTDTQYF. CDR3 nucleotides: TGTGCCAGCAGCTTAGTAGCGGGACCCACAGATACGCAGTATTTT.